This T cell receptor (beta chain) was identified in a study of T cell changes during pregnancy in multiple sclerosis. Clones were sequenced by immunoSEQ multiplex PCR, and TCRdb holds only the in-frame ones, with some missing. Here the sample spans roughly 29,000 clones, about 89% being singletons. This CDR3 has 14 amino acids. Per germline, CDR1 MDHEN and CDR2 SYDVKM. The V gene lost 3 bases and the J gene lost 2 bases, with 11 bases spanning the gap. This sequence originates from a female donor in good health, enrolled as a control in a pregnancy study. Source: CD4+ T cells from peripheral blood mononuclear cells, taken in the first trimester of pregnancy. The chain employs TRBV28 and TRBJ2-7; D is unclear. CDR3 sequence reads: CASSLLTNTYEQYF. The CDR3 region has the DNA TGTGCCAGCAGTTTGTTGACAAACACCTACGAGCAGTACTTC.